Each of the 17 T cell receptor beta chains below was sequenced from the same sample in a study of blood T cell repertoires in COVID-19. Generated by immunoSEQ multiplex PCR, the TCRdb table keeps only in-frame clones and is missing some. The data contain about 240,000 clones, over 75% of them seen just once; the ten biggest clones take up around 0.8%. Sample: peripheral blood. Receptors originate from a woman in her twenties or thirties with acute or convalescent COVID-19.

Only a few counts were recorded for this clone. The chain couples TRBV29-1 to TRBJ2-5, with 10 bases identical to TRBD2. The CDR3 loop spans 12 amino acids. Trimming removed 6 bases from V and 4 bases from J; junction bases left unmatched: 2. Germline CDR1 reads SQVTM; CDR2 reads ANQGSEA. CDR3 in amino acids: CSVAGGPETQYF. CDR3 coding DNA: TGCAGCGTAGCGGGAGGGCCAGAGACCCAGTACTTC. The full variable domain, completed using reference TRBV29-1 and TRBJ2-5, is SAVISQKPSRDICQRGTSLTIQCQVDSQVTMMFWYRQQPGQSLTLIATANQGSEATYESGFVIDKFPISRPNLTFSTLTVSNMSPEDSSIYLCSVAGGPETQYFGPGTRLLVL.

The chain employs TRBV4-2 and TRBJ1-6, with TRBD1 identical over 7 bases. V lost 4 bases to trimming and J lost 7 bases; unmatched junction nucleotides: 10. The CDR3 has 16 residues. Germline V lookup: CDR1 LGHNA, CDR2 YNFKEQ. The CDR3 loop is CASSLGPGQINSPLHF. The DNA of the CDR3 is TGTGCCAGCAGCCTTGGACCGGGACAGATAAATTCACCCCTCCACTTT.

This clone was seen once. This chain connects TRBV27 to TRBJ1-5; tentative D call: TRBD1 (6 bases). Germline V gene lookup returns CDR1 MNHEY and CDR2 SMNVEV (reference sequence). V was cut by 2 bases and J by 7 bases, with 15 bases left in between. The CDR3 consists of 15 residues. The CDR3 loop reads CASSLEYQGTQPQHF. The DNA of the CDR3 is TGTGCCAGCAGTTTAGAGTATCAGGGGACACAGCCCCAGCATTTT.

This chain uses TRBV4-1 with TRBJ2-1; TRBD2 might be the D (6 bases). V was shortened by 1 base and J by 0 bases, with 10 bases between the two germline ends. This CDR3 contains 16 residues. The V gene's germline CDR1 is MGHRA and CDR2 YSYEKL. CDR3 DNA sequence: TGCGCCAGCAGCCAAGCCCTGGGAGGCTCCTACAATGAGCAGTTCTTC. It encodes CASSQALGGSYNEQFF.

This clone was seen more than once but under ten times. In the same sample, other DNA sequences code for this CDR3. This rearrangement joins TRBV7-2 to TRBJ1-5, with no clear D. V was trimmed by 1 base and J by 2 bases, leaving 3 bases between them. The CDR3 length is 13 residues. Germline V gives CDR1 SGHTA, CDR2 FQGNSA. The CDR3 loop reads CASSLVGNQPQHF. The CDR3 DNA is TGTGCCAGCAGCTTAGTAGGCAATCAGCCCCAGCATTTT. Supplemented by reference TRBV7-2 and TRBJ1-5, the full variable domain reads GAGVSQSPSNKVTEKGKDVELRCDPISGHTALYWYRQSLGQGLEFLIYFQGNSAPDKSGLPSDRFSAERTGGSVSTLTIQRTQQEDSAVYLCASSLVGNQPQHFGDGTRLSIL.

The V and J genes are TRBV19 and TRBJ1-3; 9 bases are a match to TRBD1. CDR3 size: 17 residues. Germline V CDR1 and CDR2: LNHDA, SQIVND (reference sequence). Trimming cost V 7 bases and J 0 bases; bases outside gene matches: 10. CDR3 sequence: CASIKAGTGYSGNTIYF. Here the CDR3 DNA reads TGTGCCAGTATAAAAGCCGGGACAGGGTACTCTGGAAACACCATATATTTT.

This chain links TRBV19 with TRBJ2-2; 7 bases line up with TRBD2. This CDR3 is 17 amino acids long. The V segment lost 3 bases and the J segment 7 bases; nucleotides outside the gene matches: 14. Germline-derived CDR1 and CDR2 are LNHDA and SQIVND (reference sequence). The CDR3 protein is CASSIGLAGVDSGELFF. The CDR3, as DNA: TGTGCCAGTAGTATCGGGTTGGCGGGAGTGGATAGCGGGGAGCTGTTTTTT.

A note on this clone: Compared with germline, one end of the junction differs, possibly owing to a read error. This chain joins TRBV27 and TRBJ1-2; TRBD1 matches 9 bases. The CDR3 is 11 residues long. Germline loops: CDR1 MNHEY, CDR2 SMNVEV (reference sequence). CDR3 DNA: TGTGCCAGCTCCGCCAACAGGGGGCTAATCTTC. This gives the protein CASSANRGLIF.

This chain joins TRBV2 and TRBJ1-2; tentatively, D is TRBD1 (5 bases). The CDR3 extends over 15 amino acids. Per the germline V gene, CDR1 is SNHLY and CDR2 is FYNNEI. Trimming pared 1 base from V and 3 bases from J, leaving 12 bases between. The CDR3 coding sequence is TGTGCCAGCAGTGAAGTCGGGGGGTTGGACTATGGCTACACCTTC. Encoded protein: CASSEVGGLDYGYTF.

V and J are TRBV27 and TRBJ2-7; TRBD1 matches 7 bases. Losses at the gene ends were 5 bases for V and 2 bases for J; bases not matched to a gene: 6. Germline V gives CDR1 MNHEY, CDR2 SMNVEV (reference sequence). The CDR3 spans 14 residues. The CDR3 protein is CASSLTGSTYEQYF. The CDR3 bases are TGTGCCAGCAGTCTGACAGGGAGTACCTACGAGCAGTACTTC.

This chain joins TRBV3-1 (or the pseudogene TRBV3-2) and TRBJ2-5; 9 bases align to TRBD1. Germline V CDR1 and CDR2: LGHDT, YNNKEL (reference sequence). The CDR3 has 12 amino acids. The J segment lost 5 bases and the V segment lost 7 bases, leaving 2 bases of the junction unmatched. This chain's CDR3 is CASTGQGETQYF. In DNA, the CDR3 is TGTGCCAGCACCGGACAGGGGGAGACCCAGTACTTC.

The J gene is TRBJ1-5, the V gene TRBV18, with 10 bases aligning to TRBD1. Germline values: CDR1 KGHSH, CDR2 LQKENI. CDR3 size: 17 residues. V lost 5 bases, J lost 4 bases, and 11 bases stayed unmatched. Written as DNA, the CDR3 is TGTGCCAGCTCAACTAAGGGACAGGGGCTCGGTAATCAGCCCCAGCATTTT. Translated, it gives CASSTKGQGLGNQPQHF.

The chain carries TRBV10-1 and TRBJ2-7; D gene unclear. The CDR3 is made up of 12 amino acids. Trimming removed 3 bases from V and 2 bases from J, with 5 bases in between. Germline CDR1 reads WNHNN; CDR2 reads SYGVQD (reference sequence). The CDR3 here is CASSDIAYEQYF. CDR3 DNA sequence: TGCGCCAGCAGTGATATAGCCTACGAGCAGTACTTC.

The chain is built from TRBV5-1 and TRBJ2-7, with 9 bases that match TRBD2. V shed 3 bases, J shed 1 base, and the junction held 8 bases outside the gene matches. This CDR3 is built from 16 residues. Germline V gene data show CDR1 as SGHRS and CDR2 as YFSETQ. This CDR3 is CASSSVYAGGSYEQYF. DNA for the CDR3: TGCGCCAGCAGCTCTGTCTACGCGGGAGGGTCCTACGAGCAGTACTTC.

Comment on this clone: One end of the junction fails to match germline, which may point to a read error. This chain links TRBV24-1 with TRBJ2-7, with 10 bases matching TRBD2. The CDR3 runs 18 residues. Germline V gene lookup returns CDR1 KGHDR and CDR2 SFDVKD. The CDR3 here is CATSEQREGPRNSYEQYF. The CDR3 DNA follows: TGTGCCACAAGTGAGCAGCGGGAGGGCCCTCGGAACTCCTACGAGCAGTACTTC.

The V gene is TRBV19, the J gene TRBJ2-7; 10 positions agree with TRBD1. The J segment lost 9 bases and the V segment lost 10 bases, leaving 9 bases of the junction unmatched. This CDR3 has 12 amino acids. Germline V gene sequence: CDR1 LNHDA, CDR2 SQIVND (reference sequence). The CDR3 is CATRDRGFRQYF. As DNA, the CDR3 is TGTGCCACGAGGGACAGGGGTTTTCGGCAGTACTTC.

J is TRBJ2-7 and V is TRBV5-6, with 13 bases aligning to TRBD2. The CDR3 runs 16 residues. Germline trimming cut 7 bases from V and 0 bases from J; bases unmatched to any gene: 7. Germline V gene lookup returns CDR1 SGHDT and CDR2 YYEEEE. CDR3 bases: TGTGCCAGCCGCGGACTAGCGGGGGTGAACTCCTACGAGCAGTACTTC. This codes for CASRGLAGVNSYEQYF.